The T cell receptor beta chain under discussion was sequenced for a study of CD8 T cells in Susac syndrome. Study background: When their blood was taken, the Susac syndrome patients had either not yet had any therapy, were taking corticosteroids, or were taking intravenous immunoglobulin alone.

After extraction with the RNeasy kit, roughly 0.45 to 1 ug of the RNA was reverse transcribed using random hexamers. TCR beta CDR3 was amplified by immunoSEQ covering 54 Vbeta and 13 Jbeta. Each CDR3 protein is one row after TCRdb ran MiXCR on the immunoSEQ multiplex PCR reads. Here the sample spans about 100,000 distinct CDR3 sequences, 95% being singletons. The specimen was CD8+ T cells from PBMCs. This TCR was recovered from a human donor with Susac syndrome.

The CDR3 DNA reads TGTGCCAGCAGCTTAAGGCGGGGATCAGGGGGCCAGTCTGGGGGCTACACCTTC. Protein product: CASSLRRGSGGQSGGYTF. The gene calls are TRBV11-2 and TRBJ1-2, with 8 positions matching TRBD1. The V gene end was trimmed by 2 bases and the J gene end by 8 bases; junction bases not matched to a gene: 19. The CDR3 covers 18 residues. CDR1 and CDR2 from the germline V gene are SGHAT and FQNNGV. The full variable domain, in which reference TRBV11-2 and TRBJ1-2 provide the parts outside the CDR3, is EAGVAQSPRYKIIEKRQSVAFWCNPISGHATLYWYQQILGQGPKLLIQFQNNGVVDDSQLPKDRFSAERLKGVDSTLKIQPAKLEDSAVYLCASSLRRGSGGQSGGYTFGSGTRLTVV.